The 29 T cell receptor beta chains presented below share a single source sample, sequenced in a study of monozygotic twins with inflammatory bowel disease. TCRdb processed the 5' RACE reads again and assigns one entry to each CDR3 protein, with no DNA. This sample contains approximately 200,000 distinct CDR3 sequences. What was sequenced was blood. The receptors derive from a human donor with ulcerative colitis or Crohn's disease, or a healthy co-twin of an affected twin (not recorded which).

V and J are TRBV6-1 and TRBJ2-3; the D call from TCRdb, TRBD1, cannot be confirmed without DNA. CDR3 size: 15 residues. CDR1 is MNHNS, CDR2 SASEGT, per germline. CDR3 region: CASSRRDLGTDTQYF.

The chain joins TRBV28 to TRBJ1-4. The V gene's germline CDR1 is MDHEN and CDR2 SYDVKM. The CDR3 runs to 13 residues. CDR3 protein: CASSLQGLEKLFF. Complete variable domain (other parts from reference TRBV28 and TRBJ1-4): DVKVTQSSRYLVKRTGEKVFLECVQDMDHENMFWYRQDPGLGLRLIYFSYDVKMKEKGDIPEGYSVSREKKERFSLILESASTNQTSMYLCASSLQGLEKLFFGSGTQLSVL.

V gene TRBV2 combines with J gene TRBJ1-3; absent DNA, TCRdb's TRBD1 call cannot be checked. Germline-derived CDR1 and CDR2 are SNHLY and FYNNEI. The CDR3 loop spans 15 amino acids. The CDR3 sequence is CASTGERTAGNTIYF.

V is TRBV2 and J is TRBJ1-4; checking the TCRdb D call of TRBD1 is not possible without DNA. This CDR3 is 12 amino acids long. Germline V gene data show CDR1 as SNHLY and CDR2 as FYNNEI. The CDR3 is CASKERDEKLFF. The whole variable domain, filled in from reference TRBV2 and TRBJ1-4, reads EPEVTQTPSHQVTQMGQEVILRCVPISNHLYFYWYRQILGQKVEFLVSFYNNEISEKSEIFDDQFSVERPDGSNFTLKIRSTKLEDSAMYFCASKERDEKLFFGSGTQLSVL.

The chain has TRBV5-1 and TRBJ1-5; TCRdb proposes TRBD1, but this gene call is untestable without DNA. In germline, CDR1 is SGHRS, CDR2 YFSETQ. The CDR3 spans 15 residues. CDR3 loop: CASSLEGSDNQPQHF.

This sequence joins TRBV30 and TRBJ2-2; without DNA, the TCRdb call of TRBD1 cannot be checked. The CDR3 spans 14 residues. Germline loops: CDR1 GTSNPN, CDR2 SVGIG (reference sequence). This CDR3 reads CACSGTDNTGELFF.

The rearrangement joins TRBV5-1 to TRBJ1-1; TCRdb picks TRBD1, but there is no DNA to check that call. This CDR3 comprises 19 residues. The germline V gene encodes CDR1 SGHRS and CDR2 YFSETQ. CDR3 loop: CASSLRMPVPGAKLPEAFF.

The chain recombines TRBV5-1 with TRBJ2-3; TCRdb's assignment of TRBD1 cannot be checked, as there is no DNA. This CDR3 contains 16 residues. CDR1 SGHRS and CDR2 YFSETQ come from the germline V gene. CDR3 protein: CASSSLGGAATDTQYF.

The rearrangement links TRBV3-1 to TRBJ2-1; TCRdb outputs TRBD1, but without DNA this stays unchecked. The CDR3 loop spans 17 amino acids. Germline-derived CDR1 and CDR2 are LGHDT and YNNKEL (reference sequence). CDR3: CASSPLSWDRGKNEQFF.

The chain combines TRBV20-1 with TRBJ1-1; the TCRdb D gene call, TRBD1, has no DNA to confirm it. The CDR3 runs to 15 residues. Germline V gene lookup returns CDR1 DFQATT and CDR2 SNEGSKA (reference sequence). CDR3 residues: CSAKRDRGWKTEAFF.

This chain uses TRBV10-3 with TRBJ1-1; TCRdb designates TRBD1, a call that cannot be tested without DNA. Germline V CDR1 and CDR2: ENHRY, SYGVKD. CDR3 length: 14 residues. This chain's CDR3 is CAISEGQVGTEAFF.

This CDR3 is CASSLAAWSTDTQYF. This chain uses TRBV7-9 with TRBJ2-3. The CDR3 has 15 amino acids. CDR1 is SEHNR and CDR2 is FQNEAQ in the germline V gene (reference sequence). Complete variable domain (other parts from reference TRBV7-9 and TRBJ2-3): DTGVSQNPRHKITKRGQNVTFRCDPISEHNRLYWYRQTLGQGPEFLTYFQNEAQLEKSRLLSDRFSAERPKGSFSTLEIQRTEQGDSAMYLCASSLAAWSTDTQYFGPGTRLTVL.

The V call is TRBV12-3 or TRBV12-4, the J call TRBJ1-1; absent DNA, TCRdb's TRBD1 call cannot be checked. The CDR3 consists of 12 residues. CDR3 amino acids: CASRAGQGKAFF.

The chain employs TRBV5-1 and TRBJ1-1. The CDR3 has 15 amino acids. In germline, CDR1 is SGHRS, CDR2 YFSETQ. The CDR3 region is CASSWSGVDHTEAFF.

J is TRBJ2-3 and V is TRBV7-9; the TCRdb D gene call, TRBD1, has no DNA to confirm it. CDR3 length equals 17 residues. The germline CDR1 and CDR2 sequences are SEHNR and FQNEAQ (reference sequence). CDR3 sequence reads: CASSPQQGGGSTDTQYF.

The chain links TRBV5-4 to TRBJ2-1; absent DNA, TCRdb's TRBD2 call cannot be checked. The CDR3 is 14 amino acids. Germline V gene lookup returns CDR1 SGHNT and CDR2 YYREEE (reference sequence). The CDR3 region is CASSVRDPWEEQFF.

This chain joins TRBV7-3 and TRBJ2-5. This CDR3 contains 15 residues. From germline, CDR1 is SGHTA and CDR2 FQGTGA. The CDR3 region is CASSLFGSTGETQYF. Variable domain in full (rest from reference TRBV7-3 and TRBJ2-5): GAGVSQTPSNKVTEKGKYVELRCDPISGHTALYWYRQSLGQGPEFLIYFQGTGAADDSGLPNDRFFAVRPEGSVSTLKIQRTERGDSAVYLCASSLFGSTGETQYFGPGTRLLVL.

V usage is TRBV6-5 and J usage is TRBJ2-2; TCRdb designates TRBD1, a call that cannot be tested without DNA. This CDR3 has 14 residues. Germline V CDR1 and CDR2: MNHEY, SVGAGI. This chain's CDR3 is CASSYQGMGGELFF.

The chain combines TRBV6-2 or TRBV6-3 with TRBJ2-1; TCRdb's assignment of TRBD2 cannot be checked, as there is no DNA. The CDR3 runs to 14 residues. CDR1 and CDR2 (germline): MNHEY, SVGEGT. This CDR3 reads CASSRTSFYNEQFF.

This chain connects TRBV19 to TRBJ1-1. This CDR3 region has 14 residues. Germline CDR1 LNHDA, CDR2 SQIVND (reference sequence). CDR3 amino acids: CASSTTNMNTEAFF.

The chain links TRBV20-1 to TRBJ2-5; TCRdb reports TRBD1, a call that lacks DNA to check it against. The CDR3 sequence is 12 residues long. CDR1 is DFQATT and CDR2 is SNEGSKA in the germline V gene (reference sequence). The CDR3 protein is CSAAGTEETQYF.

The chain uses TRBV5-5 and TRBJ2-2; TCRdb's assignment of TRBD1 cannot be checked, as there is no DNA. This CDR3 is 15 amino acids long. Germline V gives CDR1 SGHKS, CDR2 YYEKEE (reference sequence). The CDR3 spells CASSPGGQLFGELFF.

This rearrangement joins TRBV20-1 to TRBJ2-7; TCRdb names TRBD1, which stays unverified in the absence of DNA. Germline CDR1 reads DFQATT; CDR2 reads SNEGSKA (reference sequence). The CDR3 is 14 amino acids. The CDR3 protein is CSVLEAGGAYEQYF.

This sequence joins TRBV20-1 and TRBJ2-1; no DNA is available, so the TRBD2 call from TCRdb remains unchecked. Germline values: CDR1 DFQATT, CDR2 SNEGSKA (reference sequence). The CDR3 is 15 residues long. The CDR3 spells CSALRLAGGVNEQFF.

The genes are TRBV9 and TRBJ2-1; the TCRdb D gene call, TRBD2, has no DNA to confirm it. The germline gives CDR1 SGDLS, CDR2 YYNGEE. This CDR3 region has 17 residues. The CDR3: CASSVQIASGSYNEQFF.

The chain links TRBV18 to TRBJ1-1; no DNA is available, so the TRBD1 call from TCRdb remains unchecked. This CDR3 region has 16 residues. Germline lookup yields CDR1 KGHSH and CDR2 LQKENI. The CDR3 loop is CASSQHPGQWNTEAFF. Looking up the rest from reference TRBV18 and TRBJ1-1 gives the full variable domain: NAGVMQNPRHLVRRRGQEARLRCSPMKGHSHVYWYRQLPEEGLKFMVYLQKENIIDESGMPKERFSAEFPKEGPSILRIQQVVRGDSAAYFCASSQHPGQWNTEAFFGQGTRLTVV.

J is TRBJ1-5 and V is TRBV27; TCRdb names TRBD1, which stays unverified in the absence of DNA. CDR3 length: 16 residues. Looked up from germline, CDR1 is MNHEY and CDR2 is SMNVEV (reference sequence). CDR3 region: CASSFPGVDSNQPQHF.

The rearrangement uses TRBV20-1 and TRBJ2-1; TCRdb's assignment of TRBD1 cannot be checked, as there is no DNA. This CDR3 has 11 residues. Germline lookup yields CDR1 DFQATT and CDR2 SNEGSKA (reference sequence). The CDR3 is CSAQPGTEQFF.

The rearrangement joins TRBV7-6 to TRBJ2-3; TCRdb indicates TRBD2, and absent DNA this call remains unverified. Germline lookup yields CDR1 SGHVS and CDR2 FNYEAQ. This CDR3 has 17 amino acids. This CDR3 reads CASSYQGRLAGGDTQYF.